What follows are 21 T cell receptor beta chains derived from one specimen sequenced in a study of blood T cell repertoires in COVID-19. The table came from immunoSEQ multiplex PCR; TCRdb's copy has only in-frame clones and leaves some out. The sample contains around 170,000 clones, 65% to 85% of which appear only once. Source material: peripheral blood. These TCRs come from an older woman with acute or convalescent COVID-19.

The rearrangement uses TRBV5-4 and TRBJ1-2, with D maybe TRBD1 (6 bases). The CDR3 is 12 amino acids. Trimming removed 1 base at V and 8 bases at J, with 9 bases between. CDR1 is SGHNT and CDR2 is YYREEE in the germline V gene (reference sequence). The CDR3 reads CASSLSGEGYTF. The DNA for the CDR3 is TGTGCCAGCAGCTTGTCAGGGGAGGGCTACACCTTC. Full variable domain (remainder filled in from reference TRBV5-4 and TRBJ1-2): ETGVTQSPTHLIKTRGQQVTLRCSSQSGHNTVSWYQQALGQGPQFIFQYYREEENGRGNFPPRFSGLQFPNYSSELNVNALELDDSALYLCASSLSGEGYTFGSGTRLTVV.

This chain links TRBV4-3 with TRBJ2-1; D gene ambiguous. V lost 0 bases and J 0 bases, leaving 6 bases between the germline ends. Germline-derived CDR1 and CDR2 are LGHNA and YSLEER. CDR3 length: 15 residues. CDR3 in DNA: TGCGCCAGCAGCCAAGATCACTTCTCCTACAATGAGCAGTTCTTC. Encoded protein: CASSQDHFSYNEQFF.

The chain links TRBV7-9 to TRBJ2-5; D is perhaps TRBD2 (6 bases). V lost 7 bases and J 1 base, leaving 10 bases between the germline ends. Germline V gene lookup returns CDR1 SEHNR and CDR2 FQNEAQ (reference sequence). The CDR3 extends over 13 amino acids. In nucleotides, the CDR3 is TGTGCCAGCACCCTCGGGGGCCAAGAGACCCAGTACTTC. It codes for CASTLGGQETQYF.

This clone was observed a single time. The chain uses TRBV6-5 and TRBJ2-3; 8 bases agree with TRBD1. There are 15 residues in the CDR3. Trimming removed 6 bases from V and 0 bases from J; junction bases left unmatched: 5. Germline V gives CDR1 MNHEY, CDR2 SVGAGI. In DNA, the CDR3 is TGTGCCAGCAGGATGACAGGGGCTAGCACAGATACGCAGTATTTT. Amino acid sequence: CASRMTGASTDTQYF.

This chain connects TRBV2 to TRBJ2-7; weak D call: TRBD1 (6 bases). Germline V gene sequence: CDR1 SNHLY, CDR2 FYNNEI. With 1 base removed from V and 1 base from J, the gap between germline ends came to 11 bases. This CDR3 is built from 15 residues. CDR3 residues: CASSEVGGGSYEQYF. Written as DNA, the CDR3 is TGTGCCAGCAGTGAAGTTGGGGGCGGATCCTACGAGCAGTACTTC.

The chain carries TRBV13 and TRBJ2-3; TRBD2 might be the D (6 bases). The germline V gene encodes CDR1 PRHDT and CDR2 FYEKMQ (reference sequence). CDR3 length: 15 amino acids. The V end lost 2 bases, the J end lost 1 base, and 10 bases lay between the germline ends. CDR3 DNA sequence: TGTGCCAGCAGCTTAAGGGCTAGCGGCACAGATACGCAGTATTTT. It is translated as CASSLRASGTDTQYF.

The chain couples TRBV10-2 to TRBJ2-7; 10 bases line up with TRBD1. Germline values: CDR1 WSHSY, CDR2 SAAADI. The J segment lost 3 bases and the V segment lost 8 bases, leaving 4 bases of the junction unmatched. The CDR3 extends over 13 amino acids. The CDR3 region is CASRDRGLYEQYF. CDR3 nucleotides: TGCGCCAGCCGGGACAGGGGTCTCTACGAGCAGTACTTC.

CDR3 protein: CASSAQSGTGVLSGNTIYF. The CDR3 DNA reads as TGTGCCAGCAGCGCACAATCCGGGACAGGGGTTCTCTCTGGAAACACCATATATTTT. This chain connects TRBV7-2 to TRBJ1-3; 10 bases line up with TRBD1. The ends lost 5 bases at V and 0 bases at J; junction bases unmatched: 13. The germline gives CDR1 SGHTA, CDR2 FQGNSA. This CDR3 region has 19 residues.

This chain uses TRBV20-1 with TRBJ2-5; 7 bases fit TRBD2. Losses at the gene ends were 3 bases for V and 2 bases for J; bases not matched to a gene: 6. Per germline, CDR1 DFQATT and CDR2 SNEGSKA (reference sequence). The CDR3 consists of 14 residues. The DNA of the CDR3 is TGCAGTGCTAGTTTCGGGGGGTTTCAAGAGACCCAGTACTTC. Encoded protein: CSASFGGFQETQYF.

The chain links TRBV4-3 to TRBJ1-4; D call uncertain. The V gene's germline CDR1 is LGHNA and CDR2 YSLEER. This CDR3 is built from 16 residues. Trimming stripped 0 bases from V and 0 bases from J, with 8 bases between. The CDR3 sequence: CASSQDRGATNEKLFF. Here the CDR3 DNA reads TGCGCCAGCAGCCAAGATCGCGGTGCAACTAATGAAAAACTGTTTTTT.

Comments on this clone: A read error may account for a junction end that differs from germline. The chain is built from TRBV7-7 and TRBJ2-1, with D possibly matching TRBD1 (5 bases). This CDR3 has 15 residues. Germline loops: CDR1 SSHAT, CDR2 FNYEAQ (reference sequence). The CDR3 region has the DNA TGTGCTAGCAGCTTAACGCAGGGATCCTACAATGAGCAGTTCTTC. It is translated as CASSLTQGSYNEQFF. Supplemented by reference TRBV7-7 and TRBJ2-1, the full variable domain reads GAGVSQSPRYKVTKRGQDVTLRCDPISSHATLYWYQQALGQGPEFLTYFNYEAQPDKSGLPSDRFSAERPEGSISTLTIQRTEQRDSAMYRCASSLTQGSYNEQFFGPGTRLTVL.

CDR3 sequence reads: CASSHRTSAYEQYF. The CDR3 DNA reads TGTGCCAGCAGCCACCGGACTAGCGCCTACGAGCAGTACTTC. This rearrangement joins TRBV4-2 to TRBJ2-7; TRBD2 matches 9 bases. Trimming at V came to 3 bases and at J to 2 bases, leaving 2 bases not matched to a gene. From germline, CDR1 is LGHNA and CDR2 YNFKEQ. There are 14 residues in the CDR3.

The rearrangement uses TRBV28 and TRBJ1-2; TRBD1 agrees at 8 bases. Looked up from germline, CDR1 is MDHEN and CDR2 is SYDVKM. CDR3 size: 14 residues. The ends lost 8 bases at V and 2 bases at J; junction bases unmatched: 7. The CDR3 sequence: CASRPPGGNYGYTF. The CDR3, as DNA: TGTGCCAGCCGACCGCCAGGGGGCAACTATGGCTACACCTTC.

The chain joins TRBV6-1 to TRBJ2-3, with D maybe TRBD2 (6 bases). The CDR3 is made up of 16 amino acids. Trimming removed 4 bases at V and 4 bases at J, with 18 bases between. Germline CDR1 reads MNHNS; CDR2 reads SASEGT. CDR3 nucleotides: TGTGCCAGCAGTGTGGTTGGGACTTGGCCGGCAGATACGCAGTATTTT. Protein: CASSVVGTWPADTQYF.

This chain uses TRBV5-1 with TRBJ2-3, with 9 bases lining up with TRBD2. The trim removed 0 bases at V and 0 bases at J, leaving 11 bases unmatched. The CDR3 is 19 amino acids. CDR1 is SGHRS, CDR2 YFSETQ, per germline. The CDR3 protein is CASSLVPTGSGGSTDTQYF. The CDR3 bases are TGCGCCAGCAGCTTGGTCCCCACGGGTAGCGGGGGTAGCACAGATACGCAGTATTTT.

The V and J genes are TRBV6-2 or TRBV6-3 and TRBJ2-1; a weak D match, TRBD2 (5 bases). Between the trimmed V and J ends, which lost 2 bases and 4 bases, there was a span of 21 bases. The germline gives CDR1 MNHEY, CDR2 SVGEGT. CDR3 length equals 18 residues. The CDR3 bases are TGTGCCAGCAGTTACCCACCCGGGGTTAGGGAAGGGTACAATGAGCAGTTCTTC. Its translation: CASSYPPGVREGYNEQFF.

The rearrangement joins TRBV7-2 to TRBJ1-2; D remains ambiguous. The V gene lost 5 bases and the J gene lost 4 bases, with 14 bases spanning the gap. The CDR3 is 14 amino acids. The V gene's germline CDR1 is SGHTA and CDR2 FQGNSA. The CDR3 loop reads CASSQAVGAYGYTF. The CDR3 coding sequence is TGTGCCAGCAGCCAAGCAGTGGGCGCCTATGGCTACACCTTC.

The V gene is TRBV6-4, the J gene TRBJ1-1; TRBD1 might be the D (5 bases). This CDR3 has 10 residues. Trimming shortened V by 6 bases and J by 9 bases, and 8 bases separated the two germline ends. Germline assignment: CDR1 MRHNA and CDR2 SNTAGT. CDR3 sequence: CASRGVKAFF. CDR3 sequence (DNA): TGTGCCAGCAGAGGGGTTAAAGCTTTCTTT.

The rearrangement uses TRBV4-2 and TRBJ2-7; 7 bases line up with TRBD1. From germline, CDR1 is LGHNA and CDR2 YNFKEQ. The CDR3 runs 16 residues. The trim removed 1 base at V and 0 bases at J, leaving 6 bases unmatched. CDR3 sequence (DNA): TGTGCCAGCAGCCAAGTTAGGGACAGCTACTCCTACGAGCAGTACTTC. Protein: CASSQVRDSYSYEQYF.

V is TRBV7-2 and J is TRBJ1-4; D remains unclear. CDR3 length: 16 residues. Deletions cut 3 bases from V and 0 bases from J, with 11 bases between. Germline lookup yields CDR1 SGHTA and CDR2 FQGNSA. CDR3 residues: CASSLRRPTTNEKLFF. Written as DNA, the CDR3 is TGTGCCAGCAGCTTGCGGCGTCCGACAACTAATGAAAAACTGTTTTTT. The whole variable domain, remainder taken from reference TRBV7-2 and TRBJ1-4, is GAGVSQSPSNKVTEKGKDVELRCDPISGHTALYWYRQSLGQGLEFLIYFQGNSAPDKSGLPSDRFSAERTGGSVSTLTIQRTQQEDSAVYLCASSLRRPTTNEKLFFGSGTQLSVL.

This clone was seen just once. V gene TRBV4-3 combines with J gene TRBJ1-3; TRBD1 matches at 7 bases. The trim removed 3 bases at V and 3 bases at J, leaving 11 bases unmatched. The CDR3 is made up of 17 amino acids. In germline, CDR1 is LGHNA, CDR2 YSLEER. The CDR3 DNA sequence: TGCGCCAGCAGCCATGTTATTTCCGGGACAGATGGAAACACCATATATTTT. This sequence encodes CASSHVISGTDGNTIYF.